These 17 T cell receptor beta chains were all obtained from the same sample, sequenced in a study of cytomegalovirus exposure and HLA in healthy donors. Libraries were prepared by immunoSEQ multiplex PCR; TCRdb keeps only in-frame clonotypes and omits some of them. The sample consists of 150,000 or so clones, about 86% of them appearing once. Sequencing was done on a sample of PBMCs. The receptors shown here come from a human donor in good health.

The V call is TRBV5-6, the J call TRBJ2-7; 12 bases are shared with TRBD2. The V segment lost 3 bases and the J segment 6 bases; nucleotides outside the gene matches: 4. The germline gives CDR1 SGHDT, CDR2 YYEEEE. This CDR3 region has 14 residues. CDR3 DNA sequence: TGTGCCAGCAGCTCGACTAGCGGGAGTGTCGAGCAGTACTTC. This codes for CASSSTSGSVEQYF.

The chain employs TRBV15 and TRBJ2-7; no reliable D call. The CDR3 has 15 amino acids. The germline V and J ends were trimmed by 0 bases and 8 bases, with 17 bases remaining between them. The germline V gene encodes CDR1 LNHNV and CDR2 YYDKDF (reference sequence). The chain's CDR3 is CATSRDGGSSVKQYF. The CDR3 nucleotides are TGTGCCACCAGCAGAGATGGCGGTTCAAGTGTGAAGCAGTACTTC.

The CDR3 DNA follows: TGCGCCAGCAGCTCCAGGGGCTCTGGAAACACCATATATTTT. It codes for CASSSRGSGNTIYF. The chain uses TRBV5-1 and TRBJ1-3; possible D gene TRBD1, 6 bases. Germline values: CDR1 SGHRS, CDR2 YFSETQ. The CDR3 is 14 amino acids. The ends were cut back, 3 bases at V and 0 bases at J, with 7 bases in the middle.

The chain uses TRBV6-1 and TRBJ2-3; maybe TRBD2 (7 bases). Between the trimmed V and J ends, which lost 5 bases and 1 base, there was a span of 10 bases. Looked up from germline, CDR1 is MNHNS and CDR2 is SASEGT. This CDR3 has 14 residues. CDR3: CASSKGGGTDTQYF. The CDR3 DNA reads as TGTGCCAGCAGTAAGGGGGGGGGCACAGATACGCAGTATTTT.

The CDR3 reads CASRRLAARWYF. The CDR3 DNA reads as TGTGCCAGCAGGCGACTAGCGGCAAGATGGTATTTT. The chain links TRBV6-1 to TRBJ2-3, with 9 bases that match TRBD2. This CDR3 is 12 amino acids long. The germline gives CDR1 MNHNS, CDR2 SASEGT. Trimming removed 6 bases from V and 14 bases from J; junction bases left unmatched: 9.

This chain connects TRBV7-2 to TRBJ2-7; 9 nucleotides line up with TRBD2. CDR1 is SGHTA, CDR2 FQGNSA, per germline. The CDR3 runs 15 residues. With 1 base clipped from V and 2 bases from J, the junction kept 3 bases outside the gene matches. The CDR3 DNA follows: TGTGCCAGCAGCTTAGGCGGGGGGGCGACCTACGAGCAGTACTTC. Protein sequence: CASSLGGGATYEQYF.

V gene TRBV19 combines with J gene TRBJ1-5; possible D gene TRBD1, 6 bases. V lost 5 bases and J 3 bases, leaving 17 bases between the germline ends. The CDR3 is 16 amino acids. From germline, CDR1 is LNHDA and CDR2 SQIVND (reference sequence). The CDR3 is CASSVTRTGNNQPQHF. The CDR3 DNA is TGTGCCAGTAGTGTTACAAGAACAGGGAACAATCAGCCCCAGCATTTT.

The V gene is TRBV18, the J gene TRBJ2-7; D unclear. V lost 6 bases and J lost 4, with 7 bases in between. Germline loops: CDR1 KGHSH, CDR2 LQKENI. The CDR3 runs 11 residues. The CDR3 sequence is CASSRRYEQYF. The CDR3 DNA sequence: TGTGCCAGCTCCCGGCGGTACGAGCAGTACTTC.

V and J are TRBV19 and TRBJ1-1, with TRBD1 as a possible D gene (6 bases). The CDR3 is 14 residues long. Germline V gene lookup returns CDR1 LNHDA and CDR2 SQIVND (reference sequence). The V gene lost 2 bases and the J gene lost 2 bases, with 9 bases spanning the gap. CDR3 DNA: TGTGCCAGTAGTATAAGGGGGGGCAACACTGAAGCTTTCTTT. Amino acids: CASSIRGGNTEAFF.

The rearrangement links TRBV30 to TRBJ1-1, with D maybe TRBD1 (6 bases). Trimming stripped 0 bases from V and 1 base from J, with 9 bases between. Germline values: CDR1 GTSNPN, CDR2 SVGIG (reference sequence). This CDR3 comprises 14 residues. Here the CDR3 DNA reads TGTGCCTGGAGTGTACTGGACAGGAACACTGAAGCTTTCTTT. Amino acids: CAWSVLDRNTEAFF.

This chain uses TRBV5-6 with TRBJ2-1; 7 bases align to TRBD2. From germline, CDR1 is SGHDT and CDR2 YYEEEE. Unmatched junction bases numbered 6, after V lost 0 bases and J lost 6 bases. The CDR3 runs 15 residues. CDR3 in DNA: TGTGCCAGCAGCTTGGATCGCGGGAGAATCAATGAGCAGTTCTTC. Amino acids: CASSLDRGRINEQFF.

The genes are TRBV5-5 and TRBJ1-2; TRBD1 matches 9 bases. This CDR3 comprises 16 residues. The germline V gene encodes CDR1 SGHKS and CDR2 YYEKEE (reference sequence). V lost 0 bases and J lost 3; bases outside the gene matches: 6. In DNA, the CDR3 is TGTGCCAGCAGCTTGGACTATTGGACAGGGGACTATGGCTACACCTTC. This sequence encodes CASSLDYWTGDYGYTF. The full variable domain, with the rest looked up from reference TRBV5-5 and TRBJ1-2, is DAGVTQSPTHLIKTRGQQVTLRCSPISGHKSVSWYQQVLGQGPQFIFQYYEKEERGRGNFPDRFSARQFPNYSSELNVNALLLGDSALYLCASSLDYWTGDYGYTFGSGTRLTVV.

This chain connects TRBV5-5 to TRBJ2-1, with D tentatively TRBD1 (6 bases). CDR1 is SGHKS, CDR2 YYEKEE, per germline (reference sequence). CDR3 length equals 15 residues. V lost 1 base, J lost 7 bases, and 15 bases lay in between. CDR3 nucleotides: TGTGCCAGCAGCTTGACAGGGACGGCGAGGAATGAGCAGTTCTTC. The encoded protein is CASSLTGTARNEQFF.

CDR3 protein: CASSLAETEYLYEQYF. The CDR3 DNA follows: TGTGCCAGCAGCTTAGCGGAGACAGAGTACCTCTACGAGCAGTACTTC. The chain carries TRBV7-6 and TRBJ2-7; D might be TRBD1 (5 bases). Germline V CDR1 and CDR2: SGHVS, FNYEAQ. The CDR3 has 16 residues. The V end lost 0 bases, the J end lost 3 bases, and 15 bases lay between the germline ends.

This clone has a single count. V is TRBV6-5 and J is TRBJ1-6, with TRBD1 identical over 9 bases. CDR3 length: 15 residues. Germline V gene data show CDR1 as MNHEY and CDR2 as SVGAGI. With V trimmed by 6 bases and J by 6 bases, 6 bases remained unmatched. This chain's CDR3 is CASSEQGAGNSPLHF. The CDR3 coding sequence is TGTGCCAGCAGCGAACAGGGGGCTGGTAATTCACCCCTCCACTTT.

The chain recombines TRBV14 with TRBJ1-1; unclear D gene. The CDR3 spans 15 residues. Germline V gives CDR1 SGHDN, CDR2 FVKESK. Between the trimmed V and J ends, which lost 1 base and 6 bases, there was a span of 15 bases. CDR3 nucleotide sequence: TGTGCCAGCAGCCAAGTTAGACGTCCCGGGGCTGAAGCTTTCTTT. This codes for CASSQVRRPGAEAFF.

The CDR3 loop is CASSISSARALYNEQFF. As DNA, the CDR3 is TGTGCCAGTAGTATATCTTCCGCCAGGGCCCTGTACAATGAGCAGTTCTTC. The gene calls are TRBV19 and TRBJ2-1, with a weak D call TRBD1 (5 bases). Trimming removed 2 bases from V and 4 bases from J, with 18 bases in between. In germline, CDR1 is LNHDA, CDR2 SQIVND (reference sequence). The length of the CDR3 is 17 residues.